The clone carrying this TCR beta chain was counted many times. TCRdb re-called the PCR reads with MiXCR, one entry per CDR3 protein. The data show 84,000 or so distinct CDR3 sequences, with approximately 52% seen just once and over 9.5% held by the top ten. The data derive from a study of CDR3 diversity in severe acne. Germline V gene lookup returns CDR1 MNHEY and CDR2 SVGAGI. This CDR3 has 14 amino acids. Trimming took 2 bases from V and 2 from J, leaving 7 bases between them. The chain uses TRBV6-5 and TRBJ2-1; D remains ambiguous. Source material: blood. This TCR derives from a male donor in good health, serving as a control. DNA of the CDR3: TGTGCCAGCAGTTACAAACAAGCCTACAATGAGCAGTTCTTC. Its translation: CASSYKQAYNEQFF.